This TCR beta chain was documented in a study of T cell changes during pregnancy in multiple sclerosis. The germline V gene encodes CDR1 SEHNR and CDR2 FQNEAQ (reference sequence). The V gene lost 2 bases and the J gene lost 0 bases, with 8 bases spanning the gap. CDR3 length: 15 residues. Libraries were prepared by immunoSEQ multiplex PCR; TCRdb keeps only in-frame clonotypes and omits some of them. Of tens of thousands of clones listed, around 93% were seen once; the top ten hold about 7%. The specimen was CD8+ T cells from peripheral blood mononuclear cells, collected in the third trimester of pregnancy. This sequence originates from a female donor with multiple sclerosis, enrolled in a pregnancy study. V is TRBV7-9 and J is TRBJ1-3; the D is unclear. The CDR3 reads CASSLPGSSGNTIYF. The CDR3, as DNA: TGTGCCAGCAGCTTACCCGGGAGCTCTGGAAACACCATATATTTT.